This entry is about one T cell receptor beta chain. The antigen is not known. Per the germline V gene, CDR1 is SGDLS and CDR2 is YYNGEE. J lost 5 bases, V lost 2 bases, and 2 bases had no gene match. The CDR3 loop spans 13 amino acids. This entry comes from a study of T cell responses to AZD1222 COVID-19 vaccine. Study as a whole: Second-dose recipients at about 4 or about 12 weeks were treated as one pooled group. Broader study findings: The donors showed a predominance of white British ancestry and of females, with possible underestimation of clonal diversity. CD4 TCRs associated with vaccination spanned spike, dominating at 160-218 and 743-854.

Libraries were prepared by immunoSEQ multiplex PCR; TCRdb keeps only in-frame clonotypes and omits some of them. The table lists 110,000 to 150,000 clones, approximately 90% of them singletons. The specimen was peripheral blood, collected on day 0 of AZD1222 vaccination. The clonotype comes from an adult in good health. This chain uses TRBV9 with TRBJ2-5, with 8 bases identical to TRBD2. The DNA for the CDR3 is TGTGCCAGCAGCGTTAGCGGGAAGGAGACCCAGTACTTC. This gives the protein CASSVSGKETQYF.